Listed below are T cell receptor beta chains from one sample, sequenced in a study of blood T cell repertoires in COVID-19. Libraries were prepared by immunoSEQ multiplex PCR; TCRdb keeps only in-frame clonotypes and omits some of them. Counted here are some 250,000 clones, approximately 91% occurring once; the ten biggest clones make up approximately 2.4%. What was sequenced was PBMCs or T cells enriched from blood (not recorded which). Receptors originate from a woman in her 40s with acute COVID-19. The CDR3 runs from the conserved cysteine through the conserved F or W. A D gene is named only where the DNA matches it firmly.

>TRBJ2-3|TRBV9|.
TGTGCCAGCAGCGTAGTCGGTAGCACAGATACGCAGTATTTT
CASSVVGSTDTQYF
>TRBJ2-7|TRBV7-9|TRBD1
TGTGCCAGCAGCTTAGCGGGACAGAACGAGCAGTACTTC
CASSLAGQNEQYF
>TRBJ1-1|TRBV24-1|.
TGTGCCACCAGGGACAGATGGAACACTGAAGCTTTCTTT
CATRDRWNTEAFF
>TRBJ1-6|TRBV6-2/TRBV6-3|.
TGTGCCAGCAGTCTCCGGGATAATTCACCCCTCCACTTT
CASSLRDNSPLHF
>TRBJ2-2|TRBV19|TRBD1
TGTGCCAGTAGCCGACAGGGGGGACGTGTCGGGGAGCTGTTTTTT
CASSRQGGRVGELFF
>TRBJ1-6|TRBV5-6|TRBD1
TGTGCCAGCAGCTTGGGAGGACAGGTCTATAATTCACCCCTCCACTTT
CASSLGGQVYNSPLHF
>TRBJ1-2|TRBV5-6|.
TGTGCCAGCAGCCCCGACTTGGGGGGGGCGAATGGTGGCTACACCTTC
CASSPDLGGANGGYTF
>TRBJ1-2|TRBV15|.
TGTGCCACCAGCACCGGGGGGGGGAACTATGGCTACACCTTC
CATSTGGGNYGYTF
>TRBJ2-1|TRBV2|TRBD1
TGTGCCAGCAGTCGGGACAGGGGGTACAATGAGCAGTTCTTC
CASSRDRGYNEQFF
>TRBJ2-3|TRBV5-1|TRBD1
TGCGCCAGCAGCCTCAGTCCCGGGACAGGGGGCGCCGCCACAGATACGCAGTATTTT
CASSLSPGTGGAATDTQYF
>TRBJ2-1|TRBV4-3|TRBD2
TGCGCCAGCAGCCAAACACACCGGACTAGCGGGAGGGGCAATGAGCAGTTCTTC
CASSQTHRTSGRGNEQFF
>TRBJ1-6|TRBV9|TRBD1
TGTGCCAGCAGCGTAGTTGGGACAGGGATGAATTCACCCCTCCACTTT
CASSVVGTGMNSPLHF
>TRBJ1-2|TRBV7-2|TRBD1
TGTGCCAGCAGCCCATTTCCGGACAGGGTGGGTTACTATGGCTACACCTTC
CASSPFPDRVGYYGYTF
>TRBJ1-1|TRBV7-2|TRBD1
TGTGCCAGCAGCGTGACAGGGGGCCGAACTGAAGCTTTCTTT
CASSVTGGRTEAFF
>TRBJ1-2|TRBV5-1|.
TGCGCCAGCAGCTCGCTCGGGGGGGCGACTGGCTACACCTTC
CASSSLGGATGYTF